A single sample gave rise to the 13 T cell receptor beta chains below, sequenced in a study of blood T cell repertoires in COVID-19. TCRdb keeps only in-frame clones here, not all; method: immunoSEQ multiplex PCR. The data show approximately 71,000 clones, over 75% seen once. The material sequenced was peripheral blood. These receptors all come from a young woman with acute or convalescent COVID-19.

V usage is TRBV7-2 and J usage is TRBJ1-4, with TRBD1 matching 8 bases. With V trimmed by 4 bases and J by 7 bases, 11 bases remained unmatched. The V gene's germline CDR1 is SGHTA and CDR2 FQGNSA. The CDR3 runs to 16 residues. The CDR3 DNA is TGTGCCAGCAGCTCTAGTGCAGGGGGCGGGCGTGAAAAACTGTTTTTT. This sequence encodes CASSSSAGGGREKLFF.

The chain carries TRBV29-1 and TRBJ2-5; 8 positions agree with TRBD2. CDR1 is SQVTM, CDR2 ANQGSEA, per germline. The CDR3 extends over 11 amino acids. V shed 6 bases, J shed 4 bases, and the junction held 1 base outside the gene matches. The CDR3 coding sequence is TGCAGCGTAGCGGGGGTAGAGACCCAGTACTTC. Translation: CSVAGVETQYF. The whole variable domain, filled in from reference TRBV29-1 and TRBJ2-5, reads SAVISQKPSRDICQRGTSLTIQCQVDSQVTMMFWYRQQPGQSLTLIATANQGSEATYESGFVIDKFPISRPNLTFSTLTVSNMSPEDSSIYLCSVAGVETQYFGPGTRLLVL.

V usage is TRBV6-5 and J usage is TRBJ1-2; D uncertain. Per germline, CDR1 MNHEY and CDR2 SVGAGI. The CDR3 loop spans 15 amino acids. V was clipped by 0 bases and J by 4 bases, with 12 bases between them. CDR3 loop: CASSYSNRTAYGYTF. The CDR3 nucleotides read TGTGCCAGCAGTTACTCTAACAGAACTGCCTATGGCTACACCTTC.

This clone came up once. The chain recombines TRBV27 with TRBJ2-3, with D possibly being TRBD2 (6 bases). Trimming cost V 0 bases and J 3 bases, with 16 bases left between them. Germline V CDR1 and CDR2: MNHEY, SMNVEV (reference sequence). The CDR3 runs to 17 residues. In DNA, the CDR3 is TGTGCCAGCAGTTTATCGTCATTCGGACTATCTACAGATACGCAGTATTTT. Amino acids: CASSLSSFGLSTDTQYF.

CDR3 sequence: CASSQDDRGLNYGYTF. In nucleotides, the CDR3 is TGCGCCAGCAGCCAAGATGACAGGGGGCTCAACTATGGCTACACCTTC. This rearrangement joins TRBV4-1 to TRBJ1-2, with 10 positions matching TRBD1. Losses at the gene ends were 0 bases for V and 2 bases for J; bases not matched to a gene: 3. The CDR3 is 16 residues long. Germline assignment: CDR1 MGHRA and CDR2 YSYEKL.

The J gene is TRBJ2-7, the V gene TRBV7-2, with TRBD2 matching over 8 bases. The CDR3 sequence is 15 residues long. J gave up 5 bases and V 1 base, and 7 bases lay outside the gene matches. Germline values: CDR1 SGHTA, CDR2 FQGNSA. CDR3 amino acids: CASSLVRSGNHEQYF. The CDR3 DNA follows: TGTGCCAGCAGCTTAGTTCGTAGCGGGAACCACGAGCAGTACTTC.

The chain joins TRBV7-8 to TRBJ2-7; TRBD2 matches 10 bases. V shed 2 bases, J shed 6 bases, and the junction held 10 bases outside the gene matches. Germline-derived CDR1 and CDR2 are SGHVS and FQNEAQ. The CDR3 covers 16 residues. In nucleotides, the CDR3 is TGTGCCAGCAGCTTAAATCCTAGCGGGAGTTGGGGCGAGCAGTACTTC. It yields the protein CASSLNPSGSWGEQYF.

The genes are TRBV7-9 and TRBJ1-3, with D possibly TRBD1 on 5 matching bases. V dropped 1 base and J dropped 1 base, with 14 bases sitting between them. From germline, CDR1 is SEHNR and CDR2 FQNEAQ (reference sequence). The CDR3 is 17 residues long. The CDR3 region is CASSLVGTGSSGNTIYF. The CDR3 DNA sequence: TGTGCCAGCAGCTTAGTCGGAACAGGATCATCTGGAAACACCATATATTTT.

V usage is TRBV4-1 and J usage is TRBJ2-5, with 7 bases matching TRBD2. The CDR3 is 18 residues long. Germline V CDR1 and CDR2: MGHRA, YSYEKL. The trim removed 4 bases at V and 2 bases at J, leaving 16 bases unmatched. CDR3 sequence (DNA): TGCGCCAGCAGCCTCATACCCCGTACGAGCGGGGCACAAGAGACCCAGTACTTC. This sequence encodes CASSLIPRTSGAQETQYF.

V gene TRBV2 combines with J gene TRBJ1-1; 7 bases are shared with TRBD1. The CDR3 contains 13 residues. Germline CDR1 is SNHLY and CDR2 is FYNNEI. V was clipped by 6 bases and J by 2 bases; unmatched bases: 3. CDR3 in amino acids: CASRRQGNTEAFF. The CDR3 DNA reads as TGTGCCAGCAGACGACAGGGCAACACTGAAGCTTTCTTT.

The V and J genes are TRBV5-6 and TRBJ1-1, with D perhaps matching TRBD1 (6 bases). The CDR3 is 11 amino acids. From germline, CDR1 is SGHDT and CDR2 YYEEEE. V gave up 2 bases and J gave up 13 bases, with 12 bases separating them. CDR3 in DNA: TGTGCCAGCAGCTTCAGGGGCTCTGTTTTCTTT. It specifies CASSFRGSVFF.

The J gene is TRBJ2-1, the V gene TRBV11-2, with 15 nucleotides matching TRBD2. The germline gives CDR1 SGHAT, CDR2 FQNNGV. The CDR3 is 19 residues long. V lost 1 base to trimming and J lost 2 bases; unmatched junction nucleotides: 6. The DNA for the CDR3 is TGTGCCAGCAGCTTAGTGGGGACTAGCGGGAGGTTCCCCTACAATGAGCAGTTCTTC. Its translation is CASSLVGTSGRFPYNEQFF.

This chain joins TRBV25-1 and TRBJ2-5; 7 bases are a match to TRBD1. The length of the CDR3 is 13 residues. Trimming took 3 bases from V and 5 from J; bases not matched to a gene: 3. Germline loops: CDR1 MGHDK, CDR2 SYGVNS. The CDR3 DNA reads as TGTGCCAGCAGTGAGACAGGGTTGGAGACCCAGTACTTC. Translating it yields CASSETGLETQYF.